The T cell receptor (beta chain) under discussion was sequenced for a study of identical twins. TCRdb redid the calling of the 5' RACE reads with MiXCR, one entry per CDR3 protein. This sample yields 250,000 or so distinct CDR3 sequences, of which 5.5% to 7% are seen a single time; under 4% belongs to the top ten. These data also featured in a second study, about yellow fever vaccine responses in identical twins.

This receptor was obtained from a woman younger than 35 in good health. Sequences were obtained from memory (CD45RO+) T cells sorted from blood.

CDR3 bases: TGTGCCAGCAGCTTAGGGTCTTCGGGGGGTAGTGGAAACACCATATATTTT. Its translation: CASSLGSSGGSGNTIYF. The J gene is TRBJ1-3, the V gene TRBV7-2; the D gene is possibly TRBD1 (5 bases). The CDR3 has 17 amino acids. The V gene's germline CDR1 is SGHTA and CDR2 FQGNSA. Trimming cost V 1 base and J 3 bases, with 16 bases left between them.